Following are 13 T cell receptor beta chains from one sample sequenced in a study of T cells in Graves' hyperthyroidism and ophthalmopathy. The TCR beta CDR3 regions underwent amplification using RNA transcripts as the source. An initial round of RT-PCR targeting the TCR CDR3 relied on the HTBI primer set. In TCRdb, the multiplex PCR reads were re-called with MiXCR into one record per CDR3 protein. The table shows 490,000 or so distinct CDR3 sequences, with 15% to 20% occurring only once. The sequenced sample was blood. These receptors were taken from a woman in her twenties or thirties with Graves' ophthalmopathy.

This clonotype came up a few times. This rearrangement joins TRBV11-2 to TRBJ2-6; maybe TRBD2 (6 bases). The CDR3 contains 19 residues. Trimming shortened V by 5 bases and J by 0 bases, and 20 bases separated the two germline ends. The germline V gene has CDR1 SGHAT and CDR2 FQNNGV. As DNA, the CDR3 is TGTGCCAGCAGCCTACGGGAGAAATTAACAAACTCTGGGGCCAACGTCCTGACTTTC. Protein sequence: CASSLREKLTNSGANVLTF.

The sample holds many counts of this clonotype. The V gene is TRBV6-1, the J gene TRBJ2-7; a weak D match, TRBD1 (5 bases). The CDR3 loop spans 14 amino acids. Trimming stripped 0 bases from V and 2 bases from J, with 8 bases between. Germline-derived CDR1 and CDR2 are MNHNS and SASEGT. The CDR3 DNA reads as TGTGCCAGCAGTGAAGCGCCAGGGCCCTACGAGCAGTACTTC. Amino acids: CASSEAPGPYEQYF.

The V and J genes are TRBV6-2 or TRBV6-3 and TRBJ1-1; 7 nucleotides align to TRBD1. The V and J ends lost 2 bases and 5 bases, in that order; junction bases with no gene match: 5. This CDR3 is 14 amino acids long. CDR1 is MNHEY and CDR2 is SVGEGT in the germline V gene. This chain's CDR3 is CASSYDRDLTEAFF. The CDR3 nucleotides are TGTGCCAGCAGTTACGACAGGGACCTAACTGAAGCTTTCTTT.

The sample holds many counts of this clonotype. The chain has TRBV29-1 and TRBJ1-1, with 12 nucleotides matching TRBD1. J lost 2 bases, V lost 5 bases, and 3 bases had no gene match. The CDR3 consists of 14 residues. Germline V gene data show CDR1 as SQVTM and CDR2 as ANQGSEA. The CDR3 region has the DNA TGCAGCGTTCTTGGGACAGGGGGCAACACTGAAGCTTTCTTT. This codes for CSVLGTGGNTEAFF.

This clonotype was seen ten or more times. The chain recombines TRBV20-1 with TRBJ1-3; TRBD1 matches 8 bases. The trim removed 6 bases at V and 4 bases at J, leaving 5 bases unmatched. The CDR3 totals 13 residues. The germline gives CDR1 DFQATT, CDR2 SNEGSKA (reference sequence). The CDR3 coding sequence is TGCAGTGCCCCGACAGGGGTCGGAAACACCATATATTTT. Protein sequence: CSAPTGVGNTIYF.

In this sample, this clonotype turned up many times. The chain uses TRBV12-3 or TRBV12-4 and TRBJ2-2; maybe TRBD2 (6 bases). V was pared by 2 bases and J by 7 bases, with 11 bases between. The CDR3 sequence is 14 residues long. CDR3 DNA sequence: TGTGCCAGCAGTTTAAGCCGGGGAGGCGGGGAGCTGTTTTTT. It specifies CASSLSRGGGELFF.

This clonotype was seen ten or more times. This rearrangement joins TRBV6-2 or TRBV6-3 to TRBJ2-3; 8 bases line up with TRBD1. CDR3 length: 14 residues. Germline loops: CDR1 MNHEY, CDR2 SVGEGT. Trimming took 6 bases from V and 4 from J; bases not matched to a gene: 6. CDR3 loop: CASSQTGEADTQYF. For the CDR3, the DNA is TGTGCCAGCAGCCAGACAGGGGAAGCAGATACGCAGTATTTT.

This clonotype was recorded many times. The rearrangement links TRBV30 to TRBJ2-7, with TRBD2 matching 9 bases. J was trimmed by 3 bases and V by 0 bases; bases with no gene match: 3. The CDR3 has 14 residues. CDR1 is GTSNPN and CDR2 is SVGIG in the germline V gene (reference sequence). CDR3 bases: TGTGCCTGGAGTGTAGGCGGGGGGGGCTACGAGCAGTACTTC. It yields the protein CAWSVGGGGYEQYF. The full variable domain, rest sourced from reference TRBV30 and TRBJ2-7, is SQTIHQWPATLVQPVGSPLSLECTVEGTSNPNLYWYRQAAGRGLQLLFYSVGIGQISSEVPQNLSASRPQDRQFILSSKKLLLSDSGFYLCAWSVGGGGYEQYFGPGTRLTVT.

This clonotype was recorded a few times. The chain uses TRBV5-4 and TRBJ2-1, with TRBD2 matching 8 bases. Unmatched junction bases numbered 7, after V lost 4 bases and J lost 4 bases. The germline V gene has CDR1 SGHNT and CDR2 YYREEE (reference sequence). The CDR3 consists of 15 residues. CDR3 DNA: TGTGCCAGCAGCGACGGGACTAGTCGGTACAATGAGCAGTTCTTC. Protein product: CASSDGTSRYNEQFF.

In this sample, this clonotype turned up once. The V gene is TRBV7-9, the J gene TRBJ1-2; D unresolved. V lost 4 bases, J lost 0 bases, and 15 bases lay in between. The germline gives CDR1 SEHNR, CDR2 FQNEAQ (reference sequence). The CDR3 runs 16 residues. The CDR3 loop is CASSSSPVGTNYGYTF. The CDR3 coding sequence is TGTGCCAGCAGCTCATCTCCGGTGGGCACTAACTATGGCTACACCTTC.

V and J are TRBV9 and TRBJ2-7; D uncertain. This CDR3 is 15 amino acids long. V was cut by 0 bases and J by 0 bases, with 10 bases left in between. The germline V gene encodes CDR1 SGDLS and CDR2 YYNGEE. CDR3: CASSVDVSHSYEQYF. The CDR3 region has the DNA TGTGCCAGCAGCGTAGATGTCTCCCACTCCTACGAGCAGTACTTC.

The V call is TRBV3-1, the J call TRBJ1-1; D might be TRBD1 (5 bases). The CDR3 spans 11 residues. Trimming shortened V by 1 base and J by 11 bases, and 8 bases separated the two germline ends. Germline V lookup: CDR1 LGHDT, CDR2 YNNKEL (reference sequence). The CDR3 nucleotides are TGTGCCAGCAGCCAAGCAGGGAGCGCTTTCTTT. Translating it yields CASSQAGSAFF.

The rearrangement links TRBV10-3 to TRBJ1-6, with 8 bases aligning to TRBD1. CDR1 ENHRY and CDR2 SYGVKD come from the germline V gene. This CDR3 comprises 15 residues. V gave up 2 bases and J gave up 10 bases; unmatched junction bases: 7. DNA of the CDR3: TGTGCCATCAGTGAGAGCGGACAGGGCTTCTCACCCCTCCACTTT. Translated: CAISESGQGFSPLHF.